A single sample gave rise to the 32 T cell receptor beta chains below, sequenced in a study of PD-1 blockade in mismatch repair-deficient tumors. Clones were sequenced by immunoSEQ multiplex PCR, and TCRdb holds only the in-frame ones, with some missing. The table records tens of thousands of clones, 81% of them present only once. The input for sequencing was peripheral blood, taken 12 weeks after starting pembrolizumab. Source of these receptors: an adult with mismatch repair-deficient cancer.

DNA of the CDR3: TGTGCCAGCAGGACCCCGGGACAGGGATCTTACGAGCAGTACTTC. This codes for CASRTPGQGSYEQYF. The chain has TRBV6-1 and TRBJ2-7, with TRBD1 identical over 9 bases. The CDR3 spans 15 residues. Germline-derived CDR1 and CDR2 are MNHNS and SASEGT. The trim removed 6 bases at V and 4 bases at J, leaving 10 bases unmatched.

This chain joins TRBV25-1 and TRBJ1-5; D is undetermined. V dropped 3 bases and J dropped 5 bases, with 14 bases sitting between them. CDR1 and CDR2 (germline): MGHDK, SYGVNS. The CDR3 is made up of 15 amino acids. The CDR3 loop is CASSDSAKPYQPQHF. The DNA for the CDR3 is TGTGCCAGCAGTGACTCGGCAAAACCCTATCAGCCCCAGCATTTT.

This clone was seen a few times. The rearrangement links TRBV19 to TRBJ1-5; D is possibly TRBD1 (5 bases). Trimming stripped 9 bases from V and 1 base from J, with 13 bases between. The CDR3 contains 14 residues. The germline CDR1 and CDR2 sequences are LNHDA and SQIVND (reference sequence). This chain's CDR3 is CASRQAGSNQPQHF. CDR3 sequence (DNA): TGTGCCAGCCGGCAGGCAGGGAGCAATCAGCCCCAGCATTTT.

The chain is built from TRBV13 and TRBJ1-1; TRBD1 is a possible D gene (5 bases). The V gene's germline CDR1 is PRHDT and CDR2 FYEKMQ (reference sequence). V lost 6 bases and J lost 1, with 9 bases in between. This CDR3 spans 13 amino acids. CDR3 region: CASRRDPNTEAFF. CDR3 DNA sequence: TGTGCCAGCAGAAGGGACCCGAACACTGAAGCTTTCTTT. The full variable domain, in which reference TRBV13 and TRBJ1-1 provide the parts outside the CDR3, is AAGVIQSPRHLIKEKRETATLKCYPIPRHDTVYWYQQGPGQDPQFLISFYEKMQSDKGSIPDRFSAQQFSDYHSELNMSSLELGDSALYFCASRRDPNTEAFFGQGTRLTVV.

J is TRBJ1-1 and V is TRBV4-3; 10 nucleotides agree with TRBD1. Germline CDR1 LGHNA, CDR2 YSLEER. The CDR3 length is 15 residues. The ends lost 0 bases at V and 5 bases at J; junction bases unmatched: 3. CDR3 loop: CASSQDPGQGTEAFF. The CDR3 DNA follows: TGCGCCAGCAGCCAAGATCCGGGACAGGGGACTGAAGCTTTCTTT.

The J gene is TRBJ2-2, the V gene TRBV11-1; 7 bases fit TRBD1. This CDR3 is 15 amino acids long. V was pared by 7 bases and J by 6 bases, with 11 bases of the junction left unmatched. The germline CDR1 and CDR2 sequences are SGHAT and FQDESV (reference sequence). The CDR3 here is CASTDTTGQSGELFF. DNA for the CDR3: TGTGCCAGCACTGACACGACAGGGCAGTCCGGGGAGCTGTTTTTT.

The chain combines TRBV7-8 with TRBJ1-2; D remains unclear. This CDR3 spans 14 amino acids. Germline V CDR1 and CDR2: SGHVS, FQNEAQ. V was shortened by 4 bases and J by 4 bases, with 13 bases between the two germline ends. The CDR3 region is CASSSNGVGYGYTF. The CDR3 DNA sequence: TGTGCCAGCAGCTCCAATGGGGTTGGCTATGGCTACACCTTC.

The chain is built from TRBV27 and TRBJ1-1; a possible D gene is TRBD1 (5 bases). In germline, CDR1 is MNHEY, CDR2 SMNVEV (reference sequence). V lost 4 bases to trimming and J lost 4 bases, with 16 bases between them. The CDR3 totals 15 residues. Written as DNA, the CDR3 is TGTGCCAGCAGTTCCAACCGTGGGGGATTCACTGAAGCTTTCTTT. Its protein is CASSSNRGGFTEAFF.

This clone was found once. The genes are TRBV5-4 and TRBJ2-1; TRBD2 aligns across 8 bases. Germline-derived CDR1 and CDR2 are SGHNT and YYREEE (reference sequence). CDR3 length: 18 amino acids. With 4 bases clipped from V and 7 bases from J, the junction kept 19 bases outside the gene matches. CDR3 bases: TGTGCCAGCAGCGGGGAAATAGCGGGAAGGCTTGGTGGGAATGAGCAGTTCTTC. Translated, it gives CASSGEIAGRLGGNEQFF.

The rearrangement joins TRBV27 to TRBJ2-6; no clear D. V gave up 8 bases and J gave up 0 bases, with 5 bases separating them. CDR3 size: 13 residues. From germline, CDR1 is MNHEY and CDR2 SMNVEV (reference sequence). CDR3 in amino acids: CASGISGANVLTF. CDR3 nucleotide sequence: TGTGCCAGCGGAATCTCTGGGGCCAACGTCCTGACTTTC.

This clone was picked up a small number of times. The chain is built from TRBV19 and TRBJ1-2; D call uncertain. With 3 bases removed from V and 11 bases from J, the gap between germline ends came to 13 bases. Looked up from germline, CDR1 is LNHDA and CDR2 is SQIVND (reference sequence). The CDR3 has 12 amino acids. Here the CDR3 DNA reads TGTGCCAGTAGTATCTTGGAGGCGGAGTACACCTTC. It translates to CASSILEAEYTF.

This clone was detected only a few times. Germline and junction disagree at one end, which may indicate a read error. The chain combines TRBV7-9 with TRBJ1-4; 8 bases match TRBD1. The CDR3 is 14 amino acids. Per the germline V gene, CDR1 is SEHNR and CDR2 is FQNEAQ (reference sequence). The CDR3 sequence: CASSNHLQGALPTF. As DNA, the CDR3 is TGTGCCAGCAGCAACCATCTCCAGGGGGCGCTTCCCACTTTT.

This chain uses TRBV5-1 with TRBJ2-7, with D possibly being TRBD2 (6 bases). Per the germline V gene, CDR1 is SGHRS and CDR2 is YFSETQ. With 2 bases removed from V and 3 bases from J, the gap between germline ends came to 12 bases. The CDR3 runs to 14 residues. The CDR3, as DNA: TGCGCCAGCAGCTTCGGTAGCGGAGTCTACGAGCAGTACTTC. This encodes CASSFGSGVYEQYF.

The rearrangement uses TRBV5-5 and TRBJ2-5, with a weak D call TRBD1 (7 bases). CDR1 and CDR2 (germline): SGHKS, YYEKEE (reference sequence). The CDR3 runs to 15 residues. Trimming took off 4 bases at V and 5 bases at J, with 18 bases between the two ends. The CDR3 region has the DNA TGTGCCAGCAGCCAAGAGACAGGGACTGTGGAGACCCAGTACTTC. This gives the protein CASSQETGTVETQYF.

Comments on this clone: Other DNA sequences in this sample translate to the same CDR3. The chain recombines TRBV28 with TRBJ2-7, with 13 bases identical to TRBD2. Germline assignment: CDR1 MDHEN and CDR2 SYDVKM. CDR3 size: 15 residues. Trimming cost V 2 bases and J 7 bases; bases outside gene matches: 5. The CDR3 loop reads CASSLGTSGKPEQYF. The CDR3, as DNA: TGTGCCAGCAGTTTAGGGACTAGCGGGAAGCCGGAGCAGTACTTC.

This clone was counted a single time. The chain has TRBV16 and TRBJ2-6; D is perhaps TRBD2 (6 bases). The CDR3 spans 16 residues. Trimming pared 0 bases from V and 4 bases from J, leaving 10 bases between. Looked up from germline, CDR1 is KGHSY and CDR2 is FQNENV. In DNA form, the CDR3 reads TGTGCCAGCAGCCAATCAGGAGGGTTAGGGGCCAACGTCCTGACTTTC. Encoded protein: CASSQSGGLGANVLTF. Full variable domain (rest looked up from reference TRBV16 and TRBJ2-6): GEEVAQTPKHLVRGEGQKAKLYCAPIKGHSYVFWYQQVLKNEFKFLISFQNENVFDETGMPKERFSAKCLPNSPCSLEIQATKLEDSAVYFCASSQSGGLGANVLTFGAGSRLTVL.

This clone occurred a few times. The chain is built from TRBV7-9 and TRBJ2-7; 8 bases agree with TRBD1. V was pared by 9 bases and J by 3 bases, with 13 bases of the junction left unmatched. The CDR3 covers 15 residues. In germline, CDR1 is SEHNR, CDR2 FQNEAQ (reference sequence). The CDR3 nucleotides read TGTGCCAGTGAAAGCCGGGACAGGCCTAACTACGAGCAGTACTTC. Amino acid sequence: CASESRDRPNYEQYF.

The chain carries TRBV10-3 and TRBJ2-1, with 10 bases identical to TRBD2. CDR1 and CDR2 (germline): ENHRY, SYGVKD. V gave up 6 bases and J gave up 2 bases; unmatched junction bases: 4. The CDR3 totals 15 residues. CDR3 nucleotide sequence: TGTGCCATCAGCCCTAGCGGGAGCGCCTACAATGAGCAGTTCTTC. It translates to CAISPSGSAYNEQFF.

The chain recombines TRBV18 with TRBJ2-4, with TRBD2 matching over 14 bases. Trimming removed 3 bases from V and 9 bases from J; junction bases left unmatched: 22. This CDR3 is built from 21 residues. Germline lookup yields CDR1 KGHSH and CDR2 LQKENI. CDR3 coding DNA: TGTGCCAGCTCACCTTTTCCCGTTACTAAAACCGGGACTAGCGGGAGTGCCATTCAGTACTTC. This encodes CASSPFPVTKTGTSGSAIQYF. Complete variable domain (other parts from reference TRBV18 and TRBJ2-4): NAGVMQNPRHLVRRRGQEARLRCSPMKGHSHVYWYRQLPEEGLKFMVYLQKENIIDESGMPKERFSAEFPKEGPSILRIQQVVRGDSAAYFCASSPFPVTKTGTSGSAIQYFGAGTRLSVL.

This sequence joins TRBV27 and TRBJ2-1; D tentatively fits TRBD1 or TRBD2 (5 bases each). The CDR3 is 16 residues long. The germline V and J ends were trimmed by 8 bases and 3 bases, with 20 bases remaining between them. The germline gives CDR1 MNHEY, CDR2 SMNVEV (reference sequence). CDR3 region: CASFKLGEFIYNEQFF. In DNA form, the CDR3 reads TGTGCCAGCTTCAAACTGGGGGAGTTCATCTACAATGAGCAGTTCTTC.

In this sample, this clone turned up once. CDR3 coding DNA: TGTGCCAGCAGCTTACGGACTAGCGGGAAAGATGAGCAGTTCTTC. Its protein product is CASSLRTSGKDEQFF. The chain links TRBV5-6 to TRBJ2-1; 12 nucleotides agree with TRBD2. The CDR3 length is 15 residues. The J segment lost 8 bases and the V segment lost 2 bases, leaving 5 bases of the junction unmatched. From germline, CDR1 is SGHDT and CDR2 YYEEEE.

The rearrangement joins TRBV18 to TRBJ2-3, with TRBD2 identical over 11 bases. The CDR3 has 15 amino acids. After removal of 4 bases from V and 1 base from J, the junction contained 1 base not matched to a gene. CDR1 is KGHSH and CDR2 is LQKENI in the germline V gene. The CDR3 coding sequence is TGTGCCAGCTCACAGGGACTAGCGGGCACAGATACGCAGTATTTT. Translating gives CASSQGLAGTDTQYF.

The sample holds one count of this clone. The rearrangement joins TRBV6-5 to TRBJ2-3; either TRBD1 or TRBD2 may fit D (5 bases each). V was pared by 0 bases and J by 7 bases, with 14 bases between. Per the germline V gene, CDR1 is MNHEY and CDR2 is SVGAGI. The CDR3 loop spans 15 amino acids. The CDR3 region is CASSYSSGPGNTQYF. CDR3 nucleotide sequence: TGTGCCAGCAGTTACTCATCAGGGCCGGGGAATACGCAGTATTTT.

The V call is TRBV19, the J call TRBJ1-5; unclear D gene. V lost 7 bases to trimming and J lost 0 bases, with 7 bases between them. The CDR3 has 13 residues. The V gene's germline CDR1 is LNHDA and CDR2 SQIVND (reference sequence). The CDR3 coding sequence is TGTGCCAGTACAAGCTTTAGCAATCAGCCCCAGCATTTT. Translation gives CASTSFSNQPQHF.

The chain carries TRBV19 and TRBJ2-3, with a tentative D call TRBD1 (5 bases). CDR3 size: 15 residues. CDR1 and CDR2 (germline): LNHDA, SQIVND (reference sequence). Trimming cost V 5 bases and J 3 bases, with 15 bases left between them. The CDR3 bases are TGTGCCAGTAGTCTCCGGCAGGGTTCGACAGATACGCAGTATTTT. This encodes CASSLRQGSTDTQYF.

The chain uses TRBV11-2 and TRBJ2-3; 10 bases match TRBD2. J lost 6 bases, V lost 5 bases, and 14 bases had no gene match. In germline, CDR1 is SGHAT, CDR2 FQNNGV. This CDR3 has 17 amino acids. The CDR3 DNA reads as TGTGCCAGCAGCAGTCAAGCGGGAGGGCCCGGGGATGATACGCAGTATTTT. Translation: CASSSQAGGPGDDTQYF.

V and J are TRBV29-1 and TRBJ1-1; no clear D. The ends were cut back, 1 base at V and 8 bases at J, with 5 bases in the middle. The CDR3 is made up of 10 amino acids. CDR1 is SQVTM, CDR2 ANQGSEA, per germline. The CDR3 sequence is CSVEGREAFF. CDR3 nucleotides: TGCAGCGTTGAAGGAAGAGAAGCTTTCTTT.

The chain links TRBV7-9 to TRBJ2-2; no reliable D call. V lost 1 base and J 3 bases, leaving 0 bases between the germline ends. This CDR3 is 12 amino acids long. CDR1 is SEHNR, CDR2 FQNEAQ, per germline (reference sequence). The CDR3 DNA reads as TGTGCCAGCAGCTTAGACACCGGGGAGCTGTTTTTT. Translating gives CASSLDTGELFF.

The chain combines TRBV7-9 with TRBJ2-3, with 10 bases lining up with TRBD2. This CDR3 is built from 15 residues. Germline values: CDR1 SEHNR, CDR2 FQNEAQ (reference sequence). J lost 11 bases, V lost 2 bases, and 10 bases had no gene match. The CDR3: CASSLRTSGLREQYF. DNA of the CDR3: TGTGCCAGCAGCTTAAGGACTAGCGGTCTCAGAGAGCAGTATTTT.

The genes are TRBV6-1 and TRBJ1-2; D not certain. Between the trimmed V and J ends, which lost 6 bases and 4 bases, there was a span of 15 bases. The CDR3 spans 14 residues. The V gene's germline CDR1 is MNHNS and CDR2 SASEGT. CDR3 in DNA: TGTGCCAGCAGATCCCCCGGCCTAATCTATGGCTACACCTTC. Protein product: CASRSPGLIYGYTF.

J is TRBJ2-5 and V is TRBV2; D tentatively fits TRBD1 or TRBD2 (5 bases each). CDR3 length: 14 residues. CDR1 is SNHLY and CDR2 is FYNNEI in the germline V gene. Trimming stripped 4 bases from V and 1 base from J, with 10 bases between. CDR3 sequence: CASSGRGAQETQYF. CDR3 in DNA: TGTGCCAGCAGTGGTAGAGGGGCCCAAGAGACCCAGTACTTC.

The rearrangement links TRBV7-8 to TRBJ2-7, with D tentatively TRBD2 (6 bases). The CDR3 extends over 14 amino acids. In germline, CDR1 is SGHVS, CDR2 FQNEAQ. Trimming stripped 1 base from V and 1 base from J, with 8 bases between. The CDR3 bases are TGTGCCAGCAGCTTAGAGGGACTTTCCTACGAGCAGTACTTC. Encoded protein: CASSLEGLSYEQYF.